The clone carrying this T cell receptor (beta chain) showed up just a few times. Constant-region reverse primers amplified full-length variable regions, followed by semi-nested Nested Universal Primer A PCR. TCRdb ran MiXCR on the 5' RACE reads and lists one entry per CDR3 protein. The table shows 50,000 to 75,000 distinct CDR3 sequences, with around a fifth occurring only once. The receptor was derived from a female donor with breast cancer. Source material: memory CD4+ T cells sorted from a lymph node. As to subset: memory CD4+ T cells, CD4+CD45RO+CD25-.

The CDR3 DNA is TGCAGCGTTGCAACTAGCGGAGTCACAGATACGCAGTATTTT. Its translation: CSVATSGVTDTQYF. V and J are TRBV29-1 and TRBJ2-3; TRBD2 agrees at 8 bases. The CDR3 runs to 14 residues. Trimming at V came to 4 bases and at J to 2 bases, leaving 5 bases not matched to a gene. Germline loops: CDR1 SQVTM, CDR2 ANQGSEA.